This TCR beta chain was documented in a study of cytomegalovirus exposure and HLA in healthy donors. Study-wide results and limits: Reported results showed that the classifier diagnosed cytomegalovirus status with high specificity and sensitivity. In a later analysis, specific HLA alleles were associated with 15,000 or so TCR beta sequences at a 0.05 false discovery rate. Immune exposure information available was restricted to CMV serostatus.

Details on this clone: What it binds is not known.

CDR3 size: 18 residues. V was pared by 4 bases and J by 12 bases, with 24 bases of the junction left unmatched. Germline values: CDR1 WSHSY, CDR2 SAAADI. Researchers ran the PCR with 60 Vbeta and 13 Jbeta primers. Some clones are missing from TCRdb's copy, which holds only in-frame ones; the method was immunoSEQ multiplex PCR. Altogether approximately 140,000 clones are present, 70% to 80% being singletons, with the ten largest covering 2% to 3%. The gene calls are TRBV10-2 and TRBJ2-1, with 7 bases aligning to TRBD1. The specimen was PBMCs. This receptor was taken from a woman between 55 and 75 years old in good health and CMV-seropositive. CDR3 bases: TGCGCCAGCAGTGGCCCCATTCGGACAGGTGACGATCGGGGCGGGCAGTTCTTC. It translates to CASSGPIRTGDDRGGQFF.